This T cell receptor beta chain was captured by sequencing in a study of Ad26.COV2.S vaccination and SARS-CoV-2 variants. Study in general: The donor participated in the COV1001 trial, in its Ad26.COV2.S arm.

As for treatment: 19 received Ad26.COV2.S at low or high dose, single or two shots; five or six received placebo; per-sample allocation not given. Specimens were obtained on day 63 following the first vaccine or placebo injection. It was Wuhan-strain SARS-CoV-2 spike that the Ad26 vaccine vector expressed. From germline, CDR1 is SQVTM and CDR2 ANQGSEA. CDR3 length: 13 amino acids. The V end lost 1 base, the J end lost 4 bases, and 8 bases lay between the germline ends. As regards this clone: Its antigen is not known.

Sequencing used immunoSEQ multiplex PCR; TCRdb keeps in-frame clones, though not all of them. Of approximately 300,000 clones listed, over 80% are singletons. Study-level points and caveats: Participants in the vaccine arm had higher spike-specific TCR breadth; placebo recipients had lower. Total T cell responses, in the TCR breadth and depth analyses, may have been underestimated.

The rearrangement joins TRBV29-1 to TRBJ1-3, with D hard to call. This TCR was recovered from a person aged 18 to 59 who received the Ad26.COV2.S COVID-19 vaccine or a placebo. Source: peripheral blood, taken in a trial of Ad26.COV2.S vaccine versus placebo. The CDR3 loop is CSVEVSVGNTIYF. The CDR3, as DNA: TGCAGCGTTGAAGTATCCGTCGGAAACACCATATATTTT.